A single sample gave rise to the 4 T cell receptor beta chains below, sequenced in a study of blood T cell repertoires in COVID-19. Assay used: immunoSEQ multiplex PCR; TCRdb lists only in-frame clones, some missing. This table holds over 95,000 clones, 70% to 90% found once. Sequenced: peripheral blood. The receptors were gathered from a woman aged 70-85 years who had recovered from COVID-19.

The J gene is TRBJ2-6, the V gene TRBV24-1; D is undetermined. The CDR3 length is 16 residues. Germline V gene data show CDR1 as KGHDR and CDR2 as SFDVKD. Trimming left V 4 bases short and J 0 bases short, with 9 bases between. CDR3 residues: CATSDPGVSGANVLTF. The DNA of the CDR3 is TGTGCCACCAGTGACCCCGGAGTCTCTGGGGCCAACGTCCTGACTTTC.

Only one count was recorded for this clone. The rearrangement uses TRBV7-8 and TRBJ1-4; 7 positions match TRBD1. The germline V gene encodes CDR1 SGHVS and CDR2 FQNEAQ. After removal of 8 bases from V and 1 base from J, the junction contained 16 bases not matched to a gene. The CDR3 has 18 residues. DNA of the CDR3: TGTGCCAGCGGGACCACAACAGGGGCCAGAGGAACTAATGAAAAACTGTTTTTT. It yields the protein CASGTTTGARGTNEKLFF.

The rearrangement links TRBV28 to TRBJ1-1, with unresolved D. V was pared by 8 bases and J by 7 bases, with 20 bases between. Germline CDR1 MDHEN, CDR2 SYDVKM. This CDR3 contains 14 residues. DNA for the CDR3: TGTGCCAGCGGAGCCAACGGGGTCCCGCTTGAAGCTTTCTTT. Amino acids: CASGANGVPLEAFF. The whole variable domain, filled in from reference TRBV28 and TRBJ1-1, reads DVKVTQSSRYLVKRTGEKVFLECVQDMDHENMFWYRQDPGLGLRLIYFSYDVKMKEKGDIPEGYSVSREKKERFSLILESASTNQTSMYLCASGANGVPLEAFFGQGTRLTVV.

The CDR3 DNA is TGTGCCAGCAGCCTAAACAGGGCCCTCTACACCTTC. Protein sequence: CASSLNRALYTF. This chain uses TRBV7-8 with TRBJ1-2, with a possible D match to TRBD1 (6 bases). V gave up 5 bases and J gave up 10 bases, with 14 bases separating them. Germline CDR1 and CDR2: SGHVS and FQNEAQ. The CDR3 consists of 12 residues.